This T cell receptor beta chain was identified in a study of cytomegalovirus exposure and HLA in healthy donors. The overall study: Later, an analysis reported that the approximately 120 validation repertoires had used the same platform as the approximately 720 first-cohort repertoires. The study's findings and limits: There were under 200 TCR beta chains listed as cytomegalovirus-associated. As was reported, the classifier diagnosed cytomegalovirus status with high specificity and sensitivity.

Profiled with immunoSEQ multiplex PCR; TCRdb holds only in-frame clones, not every one. The top ten hold over 2% of the sample, which has roughly 150,000 clones, 85% seen once. Concerning this clone: Its antigen is as yet unknown.

This receptor was obtained from a young man in good health and CMV-seropositive. The sequenced material came from PBMCs.

CDR3 nucleotides: TGTGCCAGCAGGTCGACAGGGGAAAATTCACCCCTCCACTTT. Translation gives CASRSTGENSPLHF. This chain uses TRBV5-6 with TRBJ1-6, with 8 bases that match TRBD1. Germline CDR1 SGHDT, CDR2 YYEEEE. J lost 7 bases, V lost 5 bases, and 5 bases had no gene match. The length of the CDR3 is 14 residues.